The 5 T cell receptor beta chains in this list originate from one sample, sequenced in a study of blood T cell repertoires in COVID-19. This table comes from immunoSEQ multiplex PCR, and its TCRdb copy is limited to in-frame clones, with some not included. The sample consists of about 74,000 clones, around nine tenths of them appearing once. The material sequenced was peripheral blood. These receptors were collected from a man aged 65-85 years with active or convalescent COVID-19.

V gene TRBV7-8 combines with J gene TRBJ2-1; TRBD2 is a possible D gene (6 bases). The V end lost 5 bases, the J end lost 10 bases, and 12 bases lay between the germline ends. The germline V gene has CDR1 SGHVS and CDR2 FQNEAQ. This CDR3 is built from 12 residues. Written as DNA, the CDR3 is TGTGCCAGCAGCACACAGGACTACGAGCAGTTCTTC. This encodes CASSTQDYEQFF. Filled out from reference TRBV7-8 and TRBJ2-1, the complete variable domain reads GAGVSQSPRYKVAKRGQDVALRCDPISGHVSLFWYQQALGQGPEFLTYFQNEAQLDKSGLPSDRFFAERPEGSVSTLKIQRTQQEDSAVYLCASSTQDYEQFFGPGTRLTVL.

This chain joins TRBV5-4 and TRBJ2-1, with D perhaps matching TRBD2 (6 bases). Trimming took 4 bases from V and 2 from J, leaving 10 bases between them. The CDR3 covers 14 residues. Germline CDR1 is SGHNT and CDR2 is YYREEE (reference sequence). DNA of the CDR3: TGTGCCAGCAGCGCGGGACGGGCCTACAATGAGCAGTTCTTC. This translates into CASSAGRAYNEQFF.

The CDR3 loop reads CASSPHPPGLATDNEQFF. CDR3 nucleotides: TGTGCCAGTAGTCCCCACCCACCGGGACTAGCGACGGACAATGAGCAGTTCTTC. The V and J genes are TRBV19 and TRBJ2-1, with 10 bases aligning to TRBD2. J was trimmed by 5 bases and V by 5 bases; bases with no gene match: 15. CDR1 and CDR2 (germline): LNHDA, SQIVND (reference sequence). The CDR3 is made up of 18 amino acids.

This clone has only one observation. The rearrangement links TRBV21-1 to TRBJ1-1. TRBV21-1 counts as a pseudogene. The CDR3 is 18 residues long. The CDR3 coding sequence is TGTGCCAGCAGACGCCCAAGTGGGAGGGAAAGGGTGAACACTGAAGCTTTCTTT. This encodes CASRRPSGRERVNTEAFF.

This CDR3 reads CASSAPQQRGLTEAFF. CDR3 in DNA: TGTGCCAGCTCAGCCCCGCAGCAAAGGGGGTTGACTGAAGCTTTCTTT. V usage is TRBV18 and J usage is TRBJ1-1, with D perhaps TRBD1 (6 bases). CDR1 KGHSH and CDR2 LQKENI come from the germline V gene. The V and J ends lost 5 bases and 5 bases respectively, with 21 bases between them. This CDR3 comprises 16 residues. Looking up the rest from reference TRBV18 and TRBJ1-1 gives the full variable domain: NAGVMQNPRHLVRRRGQEARLRCSPMKGHSHVYWYRQLPEEGLKFMVYLQKENIIDESGMPKERFSAEFPKEGPSILRIQQVVRGDSAAYFCASSAPQQRGLTEAFFGQGTRLTVV.